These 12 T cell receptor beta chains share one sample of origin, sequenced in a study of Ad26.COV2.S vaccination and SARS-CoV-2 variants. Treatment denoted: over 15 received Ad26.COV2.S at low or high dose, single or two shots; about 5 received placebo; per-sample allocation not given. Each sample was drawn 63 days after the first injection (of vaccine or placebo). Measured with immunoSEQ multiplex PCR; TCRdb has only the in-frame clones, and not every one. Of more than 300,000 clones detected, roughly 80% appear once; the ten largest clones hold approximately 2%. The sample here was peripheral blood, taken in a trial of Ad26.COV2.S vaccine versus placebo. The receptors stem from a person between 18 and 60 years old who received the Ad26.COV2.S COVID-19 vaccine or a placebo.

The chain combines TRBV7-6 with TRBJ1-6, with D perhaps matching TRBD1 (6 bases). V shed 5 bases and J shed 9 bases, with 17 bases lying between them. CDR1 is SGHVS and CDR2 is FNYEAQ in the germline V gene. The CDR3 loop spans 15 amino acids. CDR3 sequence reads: CASSLQRGRLSPLHF. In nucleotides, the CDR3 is TGTGCCAGCAGCCTCCAGCGGGGGCGTCTTTCACCCCTCCACTTT.

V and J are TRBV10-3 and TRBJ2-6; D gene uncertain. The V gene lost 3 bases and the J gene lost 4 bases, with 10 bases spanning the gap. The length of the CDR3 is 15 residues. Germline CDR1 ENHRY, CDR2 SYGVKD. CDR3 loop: CAISDKTTGANVLTF. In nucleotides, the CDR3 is TGTGCCATCAGTGATAAGACAACCGGGGCCAACGTCCTGACTTTC.

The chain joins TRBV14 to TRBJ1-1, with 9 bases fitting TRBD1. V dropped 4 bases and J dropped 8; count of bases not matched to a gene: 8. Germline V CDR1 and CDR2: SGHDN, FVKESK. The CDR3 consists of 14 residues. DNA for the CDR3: TGTGCCAGCAGCCGTCACAGGGGGCAGGACGAAGCTTTCTTT. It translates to CASSRHRGQDEAFF.

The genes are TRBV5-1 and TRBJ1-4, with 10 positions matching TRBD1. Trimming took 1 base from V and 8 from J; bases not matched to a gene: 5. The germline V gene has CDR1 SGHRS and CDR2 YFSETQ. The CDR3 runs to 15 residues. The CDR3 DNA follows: TGCGCCAGCAGCTTGTGGACAGGGGGAGGAGAAAAACTGTTTTTT. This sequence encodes CASSLWTGGGEKLFF.

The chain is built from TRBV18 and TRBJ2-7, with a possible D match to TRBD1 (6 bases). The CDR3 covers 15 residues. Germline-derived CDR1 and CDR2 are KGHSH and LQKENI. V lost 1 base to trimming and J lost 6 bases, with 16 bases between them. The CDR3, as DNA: TGTGCCAGCTCACCACGTGGGACAATTTGGGCCGAGCAGTACTTC. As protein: CASSPRGTIWAEQYF.

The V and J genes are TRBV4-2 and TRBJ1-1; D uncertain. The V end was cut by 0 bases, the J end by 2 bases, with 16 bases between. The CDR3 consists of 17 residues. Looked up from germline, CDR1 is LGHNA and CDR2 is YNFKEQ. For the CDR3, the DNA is TGTGCCAGCAGCCAAGAGATCCGGGCCAGACTAAACACTGAAGCTTTCTTT. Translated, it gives CASSQEIRARLNTEAFF.

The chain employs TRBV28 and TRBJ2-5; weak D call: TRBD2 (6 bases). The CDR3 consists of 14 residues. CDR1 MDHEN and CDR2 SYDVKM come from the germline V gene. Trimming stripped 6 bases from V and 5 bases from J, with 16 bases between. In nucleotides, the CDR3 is TGTGCCAGCAGCCAGTTCGGCGGGGAGGAGACCCAGTACTTC. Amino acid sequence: CASSQFGGEETQYF. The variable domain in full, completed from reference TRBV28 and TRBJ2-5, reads DVKVTQSSRYLVKRTGEKVFLECVQDMDHENMFWYRQDPGLGLRLIYFSYDVKMKEKGDIPEGYSVSREKKERFSLILESASTNQTSMYLCASSQFGGEETQYFGPGTRLLVL.

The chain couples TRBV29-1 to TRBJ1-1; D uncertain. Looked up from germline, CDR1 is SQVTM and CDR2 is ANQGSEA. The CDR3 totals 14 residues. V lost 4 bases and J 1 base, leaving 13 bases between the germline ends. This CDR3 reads CSVAGVRTNTEAFF. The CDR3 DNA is TGCAGCGTTGCCGGCGTCAGGACGAACACTGAAGCTTTCTTT.

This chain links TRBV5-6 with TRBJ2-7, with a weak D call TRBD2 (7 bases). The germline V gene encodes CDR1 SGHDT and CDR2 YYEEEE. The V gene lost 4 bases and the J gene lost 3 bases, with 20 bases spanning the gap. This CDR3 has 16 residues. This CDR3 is CASSAPYRGASYEQYF. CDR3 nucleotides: TGTGCCAGCAGCGCCCCGTACCGGGGGGCGAGCTACGAGCAGTACTTC.

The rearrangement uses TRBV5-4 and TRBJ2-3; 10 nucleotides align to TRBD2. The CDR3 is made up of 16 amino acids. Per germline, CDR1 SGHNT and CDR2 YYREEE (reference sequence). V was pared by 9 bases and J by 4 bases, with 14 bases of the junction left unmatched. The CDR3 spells CATHLPSGGVSDTQYF. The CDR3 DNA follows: TGTGCCACCCACCTACCAAGCGGGGGGGTCTCAGATACGCAGTATTTT.

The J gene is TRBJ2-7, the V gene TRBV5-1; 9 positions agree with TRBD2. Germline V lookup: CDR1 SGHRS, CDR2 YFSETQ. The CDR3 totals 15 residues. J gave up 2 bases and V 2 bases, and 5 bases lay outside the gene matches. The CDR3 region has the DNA TGCGCCAGCAGCTTCGAGACTAGCGGAGCCTACGAGCAGTACTTC. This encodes CASSFETSGAYEQYF.

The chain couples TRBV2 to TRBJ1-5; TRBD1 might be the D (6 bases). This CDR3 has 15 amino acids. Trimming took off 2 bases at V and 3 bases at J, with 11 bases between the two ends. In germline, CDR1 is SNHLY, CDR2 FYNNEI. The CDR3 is CASSERTAVNQPQHF. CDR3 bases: TGTGCCAGCAGTGAAAGGACAGCAGTCAATCAGCCCCAGCATTTT.